These 15 T cell receptor beta chains originate from one sample sequenced in a study of CD8 T cells in Susac syndrome. Random hexamers were used to reverse transcribe an amount of about 0.5 to 1 ug RNA. TCRdb passed the immunoSEQ multiplex PCR reads through MiXCR, listing each CDR3 protein once. Seen here are 130,000 or so distinct CDR3 sequences, around 75% observed once, and the top ten hold more than 0.5%. Specimen: CD8+ T cells from PBMCs. These TCRs come from a human donor with multiple sclerosis.

The V call is TRBV4-1, the J call TRBJ1-1, with D possibly matching TRBD1 (6 bases). V lost 5 bases and J lost 4, with 11 bases in between. The CDR3 sequence is 13 residues long. CDR1 and CDR2 (germline): MGHRA, YSYEKL. The CDR3: CASSVQGLTEAFF. The CDR3 DNA follows: TGCGCCAGCAGCGTACAGGGCCTCACTGAAGCTTTCTTT.

The gene calls are TRBV2 and TRBJ1-2; 10 bases match TRBD1. From germline, CDR1 is SNHLY and CDR2 FYNNEI. The CDR3 has 15 amino acids. V was clipped by 3 bases and J by 4 bases; unmatched bases: 5. CDR3 sequence reads: CASSDRQGAGYGYTF. CDR3 DNA: TGTGCCAGCAGTGATCGACAGGGGGCGGGCTATGGCTACACCTTC.

The V and J genes are TRBV3-1 and TRBJ2-1; a possible D gene is TRBD2 (7 bases). CDR1 and CDR2 (germline): LGHDT, YNNKEL (reference sequence). With 0 bases removed from V and 5 bases from J, the gap between germline ends came to 17 bases. CDR3 size: 17 residues. The CDR3 coding sequence is TGTGCCAGCAGCCAAGATTGGAGGGGGGGGTTCAACAATGAGCAGTTCTTC. Protein: CASSQDWRGGFNNEQFF.

This chain links TRBV6-1 with TRBJ2-1; 7 bases fit TRBD2. CDR3 length: 18 amino acids. The V gene end was trimmed by 6 bases and the J gene end by 1 base; junction bases not matched to a gene: 15. Germline assignment: CDR1 MNHNS and CDR2 SASEGT. The CDR3 loop is CASRRPRGGSQSYNEQFF. The CDR3 region has the DNA TGTGCCAGCAGGCGTCCCCGGGGCGGGAGTCAATCCTACAATGAGCAGTTCTTC.

The chain employs TRBV2 and TRBJ2-7, with D hard to call. From germline, CDR1 is SNHLY and CDR2 FYNNEI. This CDR3 comprises 15 residues. V was shortened by 1 base and J by 6 bases, with 16 bases between the two germline ends. The CDR3 region has the DNA TGTGCCAGCAGTGAAGTAGGGCCTGCTGTCGGCGAGCAGTACTTC. Translated: CASSEVGPAVGEQYF.

This clonotype showed up just a few times. V and J are TRBV7-8 and TRBJ2-7; TRBD2 matches at 7 bases. Germline lookup yields CDR1 SGHVS and CDR2 FQNEAQ. Trimming removed 2 bases from V and 3 bases from J; junction bases left unmatched: 4. CDR3 length: 14 residues. Written as DNA, the CDR3 is TGTGCCAGCAGCTTACGGGGGGACGGCTACGAGCAGTACTTC. Translated, it gives CASSLRGDGYEQYF.

This chain uses TRBV20-1 with TRBJ2-1, with 12 bases lining up with TRBD2. After removal of 4 bases from V and 8 bases from J, the junction contained 12 bases not matched to a gene. The CDR3 has 16 residues. Looked up from germline, CDR1 is DFQATT and CDR2 is SNEGSKA (reference sequence). In DNA form, the CDR3 reads TGCAGTGCTAAGGCTAGCGGGAGGGCCCGGGTGGATGAGCAGTTCTTC. This encodes CSAKASGRARVDEQFF.

V usage is TRBV7-9 and J usage is TRBJ2-1, with 9 bases lining up with TRBD2. This CDR3 has 15 residues. The V gene end was trimmed by 5 bases and the J gene end by 8 bases; junction bases not matched to a gene: 10. Per germline, CDR1 SEHNR and CDR2 FQNEAQ (reference sequence). CDR3 sequence: CASSPQERGVHEQFF. The CDR3 region has the DNA TGTGCCAGCAGCCCACAAGAGCGGGGGGTCCATGAGCAGTTCTTC.

The chain couples TRBV5-1 to TRBJ2-7; D gene ambiguous. The CDR3 runs to 13 residues. Between the trimmed V and J ends, which lost 1 base and 3 bases, there was a span of 8 bases. Germline-derived CDR1 and CDR2 are SGHRS and YFSETQ. CDR3 nucleotide sequence: TGCGCCAGCAGCTTGCACAATTACTACGAGCAGTACTTC. Translated: CASSLHNYYEQYF.

This chain connects TRBV9 to TRBJ2-2; 7 bases agree with TRBD1. J gave up 3 bases and V 3 bases, and 5 bases lay outside the gene matches. The CDR3 runs to 15 residues. In germline, CDR1 is SGDLS, CDR2 YYNGEE. CDR3 coding DNA: TGTGCCAGCAGCGGACAGGGTGTGGACACCGGGGAGCTGTTTTTT. It specifies CASSGQGVDTGELFF. Combining the CDR3 with reference TRBV9 and TRBJ2-2 gives the whole variable domain DSGVTQTPKHLITATGQRVTLRCSPRSGDLSVYWYQQSLDQGLQFLIQYYNGEERAKGNILERFSAQQFPDLHSELNLSSLELGDSALYFCASSGQGVDTGELFFGEGSRLTVL.

The genes are TRBV6-4 and TRBJ1-1; TRBD1 agrees at 10 bases. Germline CDR1 reads MRHNA; CDR2 reads SNTAGT. The CDR3 sequence is 16 residues long. V lost 2 bases and J lost 4; bases outside the gene matches: 7. Here the CDR3 DNA reads TGTGCCAGCAGTGACCTAAGACGGGACAGGGGCACTGAAGCTTTCTTT. Residues: CASSDLRRDRGTEAFF.

In this sample, this clonotype turned up once. J is TRBJ2-1 and V is TRBV7-6; D unresolved. Between the trimmed V and J ends, which lost 4 bases and 5 bases, there was a span of 9 bases. This CDR3 is 13 amino acids long. Germline CDR1 and CDR2: SGHVS and FNYEAQ. CDR3 DNA sequence: TGTGCCAGCAGCTCAGTCTTGGACAATGAGCAGTTCTTC. Amino acid sequence: CASSSVLDNEQFF.

The chain couples TRBV11-2 to TRBJ2-6, with D perhaps being TRBD1 or TRBD2 (5 bases each). Per the germline V gene, CDR1 is SGHAT and CDR2 is FQNNGV. Between the trimmed V and J ends, which lost 7 bases and 2 bases, there was a span of 12 bases. The CDR3 totals 15 residues. CDR3 DNA: TGTGCCAGCACCCCTTTGGGGGCTGGGGCCAACGTCCTGACTTTC. It specifies CASTPLGAGANVLTF. Using reference TRBV11-2 and TRBJ2-6 for the parts outside the CDR3, the full variable domain is EAGVAQSPRYKIIEKRQSVAFWCNPISGHATLYWYQQILGQGPKLLIQFQNNGVVDDSQLPKDRFSAERLKGVDSTLKIQPAKLEDSAVYLCASTPLGAGANVLTFGAGSRLTVL.

The V gene is TRBV5-6, the J gene TRBJ2-3; D not certain. Germline V lookup: CDR1 SGHDT, CDR2 YYEEEE. The V end was cut by 1 base, the J end by 0 bases, with 12 bases between. The CDR3 loop spans 16 amino acids. The CDR3 spells CASSLIRGASTDTQYF. DNA of the CDR3: TGTGCCAGCAGCTTGATCCGCGGTGCTAGCACAGATACGCAGTATTTT.

This clonotype has only a few counts. The chain recombines TRBV5-6 with TRBJ2-1; perhaps D is TRBD1 or TRBD2 (5 bases each). This CDR3 is built from 15 residues. V dropped 2 bases and J dropped 2 bases, with 11 bases sitting between them. CDR1 and CDR2 from the germline V gene are SGHDT and YYEEEE. The DNA of the CDR3 is TGTGCCAGCAGCTTTGGGGGTAGCCCCTACAATGAGCAGTTCTTC. This codes for CASSFGGSPYNEQFF.